This T cell receptor beta chain was sequenced for a study of shared clonotypes between healthy human individuals (dated by TCRdb to between 2020 and 2021). About the investigation overall: Three men and a couple of women, aged 18 to 49 years, made up the cohort. Per donor, leukapheresis produced somewhere between about 0.9 and 9.5 billion PBMCs. For each donor, CD4 naive and CD4 memory were each given three plates, CD8 naive was given two plates, and CD8 memory was given one plate. To estimate repertoire size and how much clonotype sharing occurs between individuals, the study deeply sequenced the blood TCR repertoires of roughly 5 healthy adults. To increase sequencing depth and limit assay-specific biases, different laboratories used diverse techniques to prepare libraries and sequence TCR repertoires.

The donors were healthy, HIV-negative adults who had no recently reported acute infections or vaccinations. All donors were Caucasian adults living in Nashville, Tennessee, USA. Magnetic negative selection was used to enrich CD4+ T cells, after which naive cells were positively selected on CD45RA and the negative fraction became the memory subset. Blood was obtained by leukapheresis, after which PBMCs were separated by Ficoll-Histopaque density gradient centrifugation and cryopreserved in liquid nitrogen vapor phase. Analytical flow cytometry was used to check the purity and quantity of every magnetically sorted T cell population. From each sorted fraction, genomic DNA was isolated and quantified by UV absorbance on a Nanodrop 2000c. Points the paper makes about the study in general: Compared with non-shared clonotypes, clonotypes shared by all four sorted-subset donors had higher generation probabilities. Incomplete sequencing was indicated by rarefaction of sorted-subset datasets, despite the large sequencing depth. Sampling was restricted to blood, and TCR repertoires in tissues likely differ from the TCR repertoires found in blood. Because the study included a small number of donors, the genetic and exposure-history diversity represented was limited. Pairwise subsampling indicated that sequencing depth was expected to affect the degree of clonotype sharing among donors. Across four donors, roughly 5.4% of naive CD4, approximately 3.5% of naive CD8, about 2% of memory CD4, and about 0.4% of memory CD8 clonotypes were shared. Naive subsets generally had larger estimated clonotype richness than memory subsets did.

Details on this clone: Its specific antigen is unknown. No much larger clonotype is one base removed from it; base qualities were not supplied.

Using the deep immunoSEQ assay, multiplex PCR amplified TCR CDR3 regions from genomic DNA. Extracted genomic DNA from each cell subset was spread evenly across all wells of several immunoSEQ 96-well plates, with each plate serving as a replicate. Each replicate PCR for sorted subsets received about 200 ng genomic DNA, equal to roughly 30,000 T cell genomes. Purified libraries were quantified with a Qubit 3.0 fluorometer, sized on a Bioanalyzer 2100, and re-quantified with the KAPA Library Quantification kit. Each immunoSEQ 96-well plate was sequenced on its own single-read 150-cycle Illumina NextSeq 550 flow cell. Regarding the original processing steps: The immunoSEQ output contained only junctional sequences without quality scores, so filtering could not match that applied to full-length reads. To assign V/J genes and CDR3, sequences were annotated using PyIR, a Python wrapper for IgBLAST v1.9, with IMGT germline references. Reads with weak V/J assignments (E-value above 1e-6), missing CDR3, stop codons, out-of-frame junctions, or ambiguous translated residues were removed. V3J clonotypes were defined by identical inferred V gene, J gene, and CDR3 amino acid sequence. The percentage overlap between two repertoires was calculated by dividing the number of shared unique clonotypes by the size of the smaller repertoire. Three approaches were used to assess repertoire richness: RTK rarefaction, the Chao1 estimator, and Recon v2.1 estimates of unobserved clonotypes. Generation probabilities were computed with OLGA for all TCRbeta clonotypes obtained by the gDNA method from four donors. In its TCRdb copy, this immuneACCESS table keeps in-frame sequences only and misses some clones. Where compared with another copy, unresolved V genes explain less than half of these, and the others have no known cause. The D gene and trimming were derived from the DNA, and the V and J assignments and clone size from that table. This sample is represented by fewer than 2.5 million clones; roughly 93% of them were singletons. The ten largest clones take up about 0.39% of the sample.

The specimen sequenced was naive CD4+ T cells from PBMCs. What this sample's cell subset or site label stands for: CD45RA+ positively selected. The TCR originated in a young man in good health. Some clones in this sample may be carry-over from other donors' samples.

Here is the DNA: TGCAGCGGGCTCAGGGGGTTAAACACTGAAGCTTTCTTT. This encodes CSGLRGLNTEAFF. This chain is built from TRBV29-1 and TRBJ1-1; 7 of the junction bases match TRBD1. CDR3 length: 13 amino acids, cysteine to phenylalanine. CDR3 DNA is the only sequence kept; it has 39 bases, read in frame from the first base. The germline V end is reduced by 7 bases and the J end by 2 bases; junction bases left unmatched: 7. Reading the germline V gene gives CDR1 SQVTM and CDR2 ANQGSEA.